This TCR beta chain derives from a study of response to subunit inactivated influenza vaccine (dated by TCRdb to between 2017 and 2018). Some background on the complete study: To follow how T cells responded to a trivalent subunit inactivated influenza vaccine, the researchers relied on deep quantitative profiling of the T cell receptor repertoire. Paper-wide results and their limitations: According to the authors, only a limited number of new T cells may be recruited by each seasonal influenza vaccination.

Concerning this clonotype itself: No cognate antigen has been identified for it. No clone much larger than this one lies a single base away; base qualities are absent.

The method was RT-PCR. The instrument given in TCRdb is Illumina HiSeq 2500. The raw public reads went through TCRdb reprocessing: fastp at Q25, MiXCR clone calling, in-frame beta chains kept. Each entry merges the rows of one CDR3 protein and shows their most common DNA and genes. Counted in this sample were hundreds of thousands of distinct CDR3 sequences; 6.5% to 8% of them appeared once. The ten top clones hold roughly 13% of the sample. There are 17 amino acids in the CDR3, from cysteine to phenylalanine inclusive. Only the CDR3 region is kept as DNA, spanning 51 bases read in frame from base 1. The germline V gene yields KGHSH for CDR1 and LQKENI for CDR2. Unmatched junction bases come to 8, with V trimmed by 1 base and J by 9 bases.

The specimen comprised PBMCs from blood, sampled around 25 months after vaccination. The chain is assembled from TRBV18 and TRBJ2-4; a stretch of 14 junction bases matches TRBD2. The source of this sequence is a man between 45 and 75 years old who received an inactivated influenza vaccine. Donor details come from another sample of the same person, matched by shared clones. The CDR3: CASSPQMTSGRGRIQYF. The nucleotide sequence is TGTGCCAGCTCACCACAGATGACTAGCGGGAGGGGGCGCATTCAGTACTTC.